What follows are 19 T cell receptor beta chains derived from one specimen sequenced in a study of CD8 T cells in ankylosing spondylitis. TCRdb recomputed calls from the 5' RACE reads with MiXCR, one row per CDR3 protein. The data show about 130,000 distinct CDR3 sequences, roughly a tenth seen once. The sample was blood, either unsorted or a sorted T cell fraction (not recorded which). The receptor source for this set is a male donor with ankylosing spondylitis or in good health (not recorded which).

This clonotype was seen a handful of times. The chain uses TRBV18 and TRBJ2-7; D is perhaps TRBD1 or TRBD2 (5 bases each). The CDR3 loop spans 14 amino acids. V lost 6 bases and J 0 bases, leaving 12 bases between the germline ends. CDR1 is KGHSH and CDR2 is LQKENI in the germline V gene. The CDR3 nucleotides are TGTGCCAGCTCCTCGGGACCCGCCTCCTACGAGCAGTACTTC. Protein product: CASSSGPASYEQYF.

Many counts were recorded for this clonotype. J is TRBJ2-1 and V is TRBV12-3 or TRBV12-4; D ambiguous. This CDR3 is built from 13 residues. V gave up 1 base and J gave up 9 bases, with 10 bases separating them. The DNA for the CDR3 is TGTGCCAGCAGTTTAGGGAAGGGCGCTGAGCAGTTCTTC. This sequence encodes CASSLGKGAEQFF.

As concerns this clonotype: A much larger clone sits a single nucleotide away, making a read error possible. V and J are TRBV7-6 and TRBJ1-5; tentative D call: TRBD1 (6 bases). V lost 2 bases and J 6 bases, leaving 8 bases between the germline ends. The length of the CDR3 is 13 residues. Germline V gene sequence: CDR1 SGHVS, CDR2 FNYEAQ. CDR3 DNA: TGTGCCAGCAGCTTATCGGACAGTCAGCCCCAGCATTTT. Its protein is CASSLSDSQPQHF.

This clonotype has at least ten counts. The chain links TRBV20-1 to TRBJ2-1; 9 nucleotides agree with TRBD1. The CDR3 covers 15 residues. Germline V CDR1 and CDR2: DFQATT, SNEGSKA (reference sequence). Unmatched junction bases numbered 7, after V lost 3 bases and J lost 4 bases. This chain's CDR3 is CSASHGTGSYNEQFF. DNA for the CDR3: TGCAGTGCTAGTCATGGGACAGGGTCGTACAATGAGCAGTTCTTC.

The sample holds many counts of this clonotype. The chain joins TRBV12-3 or TRBV12-4 to TRBJ2-5, with no clear D. Trimming took off 3 bases at V and 2 bases at J, with 10 bases between the two ends. The CDR3 is made up of 14 amino acids. This CDR3 is CASSFSLGQETQYF. CDR3 sequence (DNA): TGTGCCAGCAGTTTCTCGTTGGGTCAAGAGACCCAGTACTTC.

The sample holds many counts of this clonotype. This chain connects TRBV12-3 or TRBV12-4 to TRBJ1-1; D not certain. The CDR3 is 14 residues long. V lost 6 bases to trimming and J lost 1 base, with 12 bases between them. The CDR3 here is CASRNRLTNTEAFF. CDR3 bases: TGTGCCAGCAGGAACAGACTTACGAACACTGAAGCTTTCTTT.

This clonotype occurred a few times. CDR3 sequence reads: CSVGVTGASTDTQYF. The DNA of the CDR3 is TGCAGCGTTGGGGTTACAGGGGCGAGCACAGATACGCAGTATTTT. V is TRBV29-1 and J is TRBJ2-3; 7 bases align to TRBD1. CDR3 length: 15 amino acids. V lost 4 bases and J lost 0; bases outside the gene matches: 7. Germline CDR1 is SQVTM and CDR2 is ANQGSEA.

The chain combines TRBV7-3 with TRBJ2-1, with 10 positions matching TRBD2. V was pared by 0 bases and J by 13 bases, with 6 bases of the junction left unmatched. CDR3 length: 14 residues. Germline loops: CDR1 SGHTA, CDR2 FQGTGA. Written as DNA, the CDR3 is TGTGCCAGCAGCTTAACCGCTAGCGGGAGCCGCCAGTTCTTC. Its protein is CASSLTASGSRQFF.

This clonotype was found many times. CDR3 DNA: TGTGCCAGCAGCTTAGATGGGCAGGTCTACAATGAGCAGTTCTTC. Protein product: CASSLDGQVYNEQFF. V and J are TRBV7-2 and TRBJ2-1; no definite D call. Germline CDR1 and CDR2: SGHTA and FQGNSA. The CDR3 totals 15 residues. The V and J ends lost 1 base and 3 bases respectively, with 10 bases between them.

This clonotype was seen at least ten times. V usage is TRBV7-2 and J usage is TRBJ2-5; 7 bases map to TRBD1. The CDR3 length is 15 residues. Looked up from germline, CDR1 is SGHTA and CDR2 is FQGNSA. The trim removed 5 bases at V and 4 bases at J, leaving 10 bases unmatched. The CDR3 sequence: CASSPQSGTVETQYF. The CDR3 nucleotides read TGTGCCAGCAGCCCACAATCCGGGACAGTAGAGACCCAGTACTTC.

This clonotype was found many times. The chain links TRBV20-1 to TRBJ2-2; possibly TRBD2 for D (5 bases). V lost 6 bases and J lost 8, with 13 bases in between. This CDR3 has 12 residues. Germline CDR1 is DFQATT and CDR2 is SNEGSKA (reference sequence). Here the CDR3 reads CSAERDGGELFF. The CDR3, as DNA: TGCAGTGCGGAACGGGATGGGGGGGAGCTGTTTTTT.

This clonotype was detected ten times or more. The gene calls are TRBV29-1 and TRBJ2-5; 9 nucleotides align to TRBD1. The CDR3 contains 13 residues. The V segment lost 7 bases and the J segment 4 bases; nucleotides outside the gene matches: 7. CDR1 is SQVTM, CDR2 ANQGSEA, per germline. The CDR3 sequence is CSGDRVGGETQYF. CDR3 sequence (DNA): TGCAGCGGGGACAGGGTCGGCGGAGAGACCCAGTACTTC.

At least ten counts were recorded for this clonotype. This chain uses TRBV2 with TRBJ1-5; no clear D. The ends were cut back, 3 bases at V and 1 base at J, with 10 bases in the middle. The CDR3 covers 15 residues. Per germline, CDR1 SNHLY and CDR2 FYNNEI. DNA of the CDR3: TGTGCCAGCAGTGATATAGGGATAAGCAATCAGCCCCAGCATTTT. Translation gives CASSDIGISNQPQHF.

This clonotype was counted many times. The rearrangement joins TRBV7-8 to TRBJ2-4, with D perhaps TRBD2 (5 bases). The CDR3 length is 15 residues. Trimming removed 5 bases at V and 2 bases at J, with 13 bases between. The germline V gene encodes CDR1 SGHVS and CDR2 FQNEAQ. The chain's CDR3 is CASSPAGVTKNIQYF. For the CDR3, the DNA is TGTGCCAGCAGCCCCGCCGGGGTAACCAAAAACATTCAGTACTTC.

This clonotype came up many times. The V and J genes are TRBV12-3 or TRBV12-4 and TRBJ2-2; TRBD2 agrees at 8 bases. V was pared by 6 bases and J by 1 base, with 4 bases of the junction left unmatched. This CDR3 has 15 residues. CDR3 in DNA: TGTGCCAGCAGGGGAGCGGGAGAGAACACCGGGGAGCTGTTTTTT. This codes for CASRGAGENTGELFF.

This clonotype was counted between two and nine times. The genes are TRBV7-2 and TRBJ1-1; no reliable D call. Germline assignment: CDR1 SGHTA and CDR2 FQGNSA. Trimming pared 8 bases from V and 4 bases from J, leaving 17 bases between. The CDR3 is 14 amino acids. The CDR3 nucleotides are TGTGCCAGCGCGCACGACATTTCGGGCACTGAAGCTTTCTTT. Amino acids: CASAHDISGTEAFF.

This clonotype showed up many times. The chain employs TRBV2 and TRBJ2-4; D is possibly TRBD2 (7 bases). The V and J ends lost 6 bases and 3 bases respectively, with 18 bases between them. The CDR3 loop spans 16 amino acids. Germline V gene sequence: CDR1 SNHLY, CDR2 FYNNEI. The CDR3: CASSLGLEGVKNIQYF. In nucleotides, the CDR3 is TGTGCCAGCAGCCTAGGACTAGAGGGGGTCAAAAACATTCAGTACTTC.

In its sample, this clonotype was seen many times. The CDR3 sequence: CASSRSGATYNEQFF. CDR3 coding DNA: TGTGCCAGCAGCCGTAGCGGGGCGACCTACAATGAGCAGTTCTTC. The chain carries TRBV12-3 or TRBV12-4 and TRBJ2-1; 8 bases are a match to TRBD2. The V segment lost 6 bases and the J segment 2 bases; nucleotides outside the gene matches: 6. The CDR3 sequence is 15 residues long.

This chain connects TRBV29-1 to TRBJ2-1; no firm D call. Germline values: CDR1 SQVTM, CDR2 ANQGSEA. V shed 7 bases and J shed 7 bases, with 11 bases lying between them. The CDR3 totals 11 residues. This chain's CDR3 is CSESEENEQFF. CDR3 nucleotides: TGCAGCGAATCTGAAGAGAATGAGCAGTTCTTC.